This T cell receptor (beta chain) comes out of a study of T-cell reconstitution after alpha-beta-depleted transplantation in children. CDR3 size: 16 residues. The germline V gene encodes CDR1 KGHSH and CDR2 LQKENI. The junction had 4 bases not matched to a gene; V was cut back by 1 base and J by 2 bases. The TCRbeta library incorporated unique molecular identifiers. TCRdb re-called the PCR reads through MiXCR, storing one row per CDR3 protein. The sample has a few hundred thousand distinct CDR3 sequences, 9.5% to 10% seen once. This clonotype occurred a few times. This chain links TRBV18 with TRBJ2-3; TRBD2 aligns across 9 bases. This sequence originates from a human donor who donated a stem cell graft to a child with SCID. The specimen was PBMCs from the stem cell graft donor, collected from the stem cell graft. CDR3 sequence (DNA): TGTGCCAGCTCACCACAAGCGGGGGGCCACACAGATACGCAGTATTTT. Translation gives CASSPQAGGHTDTQYF.